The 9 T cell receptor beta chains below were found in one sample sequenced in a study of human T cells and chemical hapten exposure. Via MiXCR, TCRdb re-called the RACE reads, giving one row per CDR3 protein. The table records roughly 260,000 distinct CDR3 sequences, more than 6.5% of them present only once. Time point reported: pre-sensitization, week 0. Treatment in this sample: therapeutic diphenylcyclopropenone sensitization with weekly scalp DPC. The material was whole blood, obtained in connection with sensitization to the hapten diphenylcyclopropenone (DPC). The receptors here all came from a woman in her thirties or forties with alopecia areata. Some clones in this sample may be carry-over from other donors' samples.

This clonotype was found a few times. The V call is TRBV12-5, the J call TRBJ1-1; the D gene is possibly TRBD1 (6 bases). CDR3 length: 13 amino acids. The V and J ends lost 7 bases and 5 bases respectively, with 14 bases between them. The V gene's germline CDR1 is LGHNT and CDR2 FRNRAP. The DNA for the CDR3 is TGTGCTAGTGCCATACAGGGTAGGACTGAAGCTTTCTTT. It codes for CASAIQGRTEAFF. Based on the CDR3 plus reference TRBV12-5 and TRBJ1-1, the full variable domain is DARVTQTPRHKVTEMGQEVTMRCQPILGHNTVFWYRQTMMQGLELLAYFRNRAPLDDSGMPKDRFSAEMPDATLATLKIQPSEPRDSAVYFCASAIQGRTEAFFGQGTRLTVV.

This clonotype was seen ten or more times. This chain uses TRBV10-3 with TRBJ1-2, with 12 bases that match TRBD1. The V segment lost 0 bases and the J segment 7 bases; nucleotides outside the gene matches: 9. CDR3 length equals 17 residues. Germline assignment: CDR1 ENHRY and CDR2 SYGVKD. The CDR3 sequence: CAISESLPGQGAFGYTF. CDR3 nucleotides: TGTGCCATCAGTGAGTCGCTACCGGGACAGGGGGCTTTTGGCTACACCTTC.

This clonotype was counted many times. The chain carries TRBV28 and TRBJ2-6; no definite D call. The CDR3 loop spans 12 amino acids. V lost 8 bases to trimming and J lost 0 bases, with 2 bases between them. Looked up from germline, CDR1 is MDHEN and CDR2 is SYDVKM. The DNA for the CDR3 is TGTGCCAGCCACTCTGGGGCCAACGTCCTGACTTTC. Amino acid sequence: CASHSGANVLTF.

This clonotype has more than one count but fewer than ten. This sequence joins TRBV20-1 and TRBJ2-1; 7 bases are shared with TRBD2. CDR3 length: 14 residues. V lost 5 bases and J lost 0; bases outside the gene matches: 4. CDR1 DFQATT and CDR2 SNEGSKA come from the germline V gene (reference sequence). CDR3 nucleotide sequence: TGCAGTGCTCCAAGCGGGATCTCCTACAATGAGCAGTTCTTC. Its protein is CSAPSGISYNEQFF.

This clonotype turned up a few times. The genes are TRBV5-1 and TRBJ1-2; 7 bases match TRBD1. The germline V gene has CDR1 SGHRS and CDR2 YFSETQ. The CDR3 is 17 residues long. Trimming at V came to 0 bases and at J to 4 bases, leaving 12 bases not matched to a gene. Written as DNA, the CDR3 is TGCGCCAGCAGCTTGGGGCCCGACAGGGTGAACCTCTATGGCTACACCTTC. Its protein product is CASSLGPDRVNLYGYTF. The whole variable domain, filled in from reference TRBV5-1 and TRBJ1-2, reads KAGVTQTPRYLIKTRGQQVTLSCSPISGHRSVSWYQQTPGQGLQFLFEYFSETQRNKGNFPGRFSGRQFSNSRSEMNVSTLELGDSALYLCASSLGPDRVNLYGYTFGSGTRLTVV.

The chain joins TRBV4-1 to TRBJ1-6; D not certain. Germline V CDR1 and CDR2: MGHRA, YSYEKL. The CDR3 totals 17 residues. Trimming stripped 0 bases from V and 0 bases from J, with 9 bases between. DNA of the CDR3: TGCGCCAGCAGCCAAGAGGTGCCGAGCTCCTATAATTCACCCCTCCACTTT. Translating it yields CASSQEVPSSYNSPLHF.

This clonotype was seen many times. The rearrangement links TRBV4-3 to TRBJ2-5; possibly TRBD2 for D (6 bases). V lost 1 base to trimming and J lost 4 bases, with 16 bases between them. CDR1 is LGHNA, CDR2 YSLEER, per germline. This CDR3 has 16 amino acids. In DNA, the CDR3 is TGCGCCAGCAGCCAAGGGCATACCGGGAGCGGAGAGACCCAGTACTTC. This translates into CASSQGHTGSGETQYF.

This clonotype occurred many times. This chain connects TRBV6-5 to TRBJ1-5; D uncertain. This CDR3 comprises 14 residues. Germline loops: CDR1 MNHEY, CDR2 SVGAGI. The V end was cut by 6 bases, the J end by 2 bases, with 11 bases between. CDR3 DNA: TGTGCCAGCAGCCTGAGTAGAGGCAATCAGCCCCAGCATTTT. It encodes CASSLSRGNQPQHF.

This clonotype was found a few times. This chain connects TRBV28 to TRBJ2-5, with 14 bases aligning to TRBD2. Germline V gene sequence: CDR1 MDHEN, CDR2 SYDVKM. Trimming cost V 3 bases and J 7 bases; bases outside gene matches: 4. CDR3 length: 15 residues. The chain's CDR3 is CASSLGTSGRGTQYF. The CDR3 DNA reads TGTGCCAGCAGTTTGGGGACTAGCGGGAGAGGGACCCAGTACTTC. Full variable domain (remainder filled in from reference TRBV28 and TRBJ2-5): DVKVTQSSRYLVKRTGEKVFLECVQDMDHENMFWYRQDPGLGLRLIYFSYDVKMKEKGDIPEGYSVSREKKERFSLILESASTNQTSMYLCASSLGTSGRGTQYFGPGTRLLVL.